This T cell receptor (beta chain) stems from a study of T cells in Graves' hyperthyroidism and ophthalmopathy. Authors of the study amplified TCR beta CDR3 regions from RNA transcripts. Primed by the HTBI set, a first-round RT-PCR was run on the TCR CDR3. TCRdb analysed the multiplex PCR reads with MiXCR anew, one entry per CDR3 protein. The table has around 620,000 distinct CDR3 sequences, around 15% seen once. Germline V lookup: CDR1 SGHTA, CDR2 FQGNSA. The CDR3 spans 11 residues. V lost 2 bases and J lost 11, with 9 bases in between. This clonotype was picked up many times. This TCR came from a young woman with Graves' hyperthyroidism. V gene TRBV7-2 combines with J gene TRBJ1-1; D gene uncertain. The sequenced sample consisted of blood. In nucleotides, the CDR3 is TGTGCCAGCAGCTTAATGGGTCAGGCTTTCTTT. Protein sequence: CASSLMGQAFF.